This TCR beta chain was sequenced in a study of CD8 T cells in ankylosing spondylitis. Quantitative 5'-RACE with molecular barcodes generated TCR beta libraries. TCRdb itself ran the 5' RACE reads through MiXCR, one entry per CDR3 protein. The sample yields about 840,000 distinct CDR3 sequences, 12% seen once. Study observations and caveats: Disease-associated clones were CD8+ and fairly uncommon in peripheral blood. Past research had described some motif variants in reactive arthritis synovial fluid and blood. A TCR beta motif of several highly homologous variants seemed to mark ankylosing spondylitis blood. Significant enrichment of disease-linked clones was reportedly seen in matched ankylosing spondylitis synovial fluid.

This clonotype appeared a few times. Antigen specificity is unknown. The V gene's germline CDR1 is MNHEY and CDR2 SVGAGI. After removal of 2 bases from V and 3 bases from J, the junction contained 7 bases not matched to a gene. The CDR3 consists of 16 residues. This receptor was identified in a male donor with ankylosing spondylitis. Material for sequencing was blood, either unsorted or a sorted T cell fraction (not recorded which). This chain joins TRBV6-5 and TRBJ2-3; 8 nucleotides line up with TRBD2. The CDR3 bases are TGTGCCAGCAGTTACCCAGCGGGAGTTAAGACAGATACGCAGTATTTT. This translates into CASSYPAGVKTDTQYF.